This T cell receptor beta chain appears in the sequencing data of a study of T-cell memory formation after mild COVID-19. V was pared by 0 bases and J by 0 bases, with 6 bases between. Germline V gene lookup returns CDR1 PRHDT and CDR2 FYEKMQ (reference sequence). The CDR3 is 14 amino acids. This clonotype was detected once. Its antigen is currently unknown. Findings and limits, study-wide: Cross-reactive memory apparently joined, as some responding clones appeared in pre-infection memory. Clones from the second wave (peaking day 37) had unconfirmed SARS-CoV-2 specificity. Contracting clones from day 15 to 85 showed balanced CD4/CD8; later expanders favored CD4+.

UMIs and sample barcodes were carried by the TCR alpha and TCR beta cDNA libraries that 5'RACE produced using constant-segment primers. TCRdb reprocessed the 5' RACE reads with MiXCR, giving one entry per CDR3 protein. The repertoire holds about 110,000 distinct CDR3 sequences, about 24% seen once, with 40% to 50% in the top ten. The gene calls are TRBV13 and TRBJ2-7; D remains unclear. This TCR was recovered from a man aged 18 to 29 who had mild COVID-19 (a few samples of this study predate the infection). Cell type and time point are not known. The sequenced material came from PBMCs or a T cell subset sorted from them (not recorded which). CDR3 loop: CASSLGVGSYEQYF. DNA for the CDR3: TGTGCCAGCAGCTTAGGCGTGGGCTCCTACGAGCAGTACTTC.